This T cell receptor beta chain was captured by sequencing in a study of blood T cell repertoires in COVID-19. Overall study context: COVID-19 samples from acute and convalescent phases originated in the United States, Italy and Spain. T cells, B-cell-depleted T cells, or PBMCs provided the cDNA or gDNA that served as material.

This CDR3 has 18 amino acids. V shed 2 bases and J shed 0 bases, with 18 bases lying between them. CDR1 SGHTA and CDR2 FQGTGA come from the germline V gene. Original processing notes: It was from reference gene primer amplification that nucleated cell counts were estimated. Assay used: immunoSEQ multiplex PCR; TCRdb lists only in-frame clones, some missing. The V and J calls and clone size were taken over from that table, and D and trimming were inferred from the DNA. Of more than 120,000 clones in the sample, around 87% were seen once. The J gene is TRBJ2-3, the V gene TRBV7-3; D perhaps matches TRBD2 (6 bases). The sequenced material came from peripheral blood. The receptor's source is a woman in her 50s with active or convalescent COVID-19. For the CDR3, the DNA is TGTGCCAGCAGCTTATGGCTAACGGGACTTATAAGCACAGATACGCAGTATTTT. Its protein is CASSLWLTGLISTDTQYF.